This TCR beta chain was recorded in a study of cytomegalovirus exposure and HLA in healthy donors. About the research overall: Most donors, 70% to 85% of 350 to 450 genotyped, fell in the Caucasian-associated ancestry cluster. Broader study findings: A prior analysis recorded that most TCR beta V segments were productive about 87% or about 30% of the time.

The V segment lost 6 bases and the J segment 5 bases; nucleotides outside the gene matches: 11. The CDR3 sequence is 16 residues long. Germline V gives CDR1 SEHNR, CDR2 FQNEAQ (reference sequence). Primers: 60 Vbeta forward and 13 Jbeta reverse. TCRdb keeps only in-frame clones here, not all; method: immunoSEQ multiplex PCR. The sample includes roughly 190,000 clones, around a tenth seen only once; the top ten take 1% to 1.5%. This clone was counted between two and nine times. Its antigen is still unknown. The chain employs TRBV7-9 and TRBJ1-2, with 11 bases fitting TRBD1. The sample consisted of PBMCs. The clonotype was recovered from a woman under 40 in good health and CMV-seropositive. The CDR3 bases are TGTGCCAGCAGTCTACCCCGGGACAGGGGGAATTATGGCTACACCTTC. Amino acids: CASSLPRDRGNYGYTF.